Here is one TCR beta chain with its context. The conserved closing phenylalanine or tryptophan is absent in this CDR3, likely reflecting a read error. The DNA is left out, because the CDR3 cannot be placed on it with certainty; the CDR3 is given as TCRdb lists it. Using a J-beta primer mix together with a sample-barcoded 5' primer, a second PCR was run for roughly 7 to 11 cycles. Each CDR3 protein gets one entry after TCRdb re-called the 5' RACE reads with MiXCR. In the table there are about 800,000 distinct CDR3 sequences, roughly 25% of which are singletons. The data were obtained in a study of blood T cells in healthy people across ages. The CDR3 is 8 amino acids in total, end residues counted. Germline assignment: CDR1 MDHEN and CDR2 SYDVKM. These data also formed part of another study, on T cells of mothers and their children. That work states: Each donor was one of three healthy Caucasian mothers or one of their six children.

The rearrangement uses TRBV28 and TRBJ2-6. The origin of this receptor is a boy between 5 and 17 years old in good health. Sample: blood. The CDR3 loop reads CASSHRTS.